Presented here are 13 T cell receptor beta chains from one specimen sequenced in a study of technical replicates of blood from several donors. Measured with immunoSEQ multiplex PCR; TCRdb has only the in-frame clones, and not every one. Of tens of thousands of clones listed, roughly 94% are singletons. Sequencing was performed on T cells isolated from PBMCs. These receptors were collected from a human donor in good health.

This chain connects TRBV28 to TRBJ2-2; possible D gene TRBD1, 5 bases. From germline, CDR1 is MDHEN and CDR2 SYDVKM. The CDR3 totals 15 residues. Trimming cost V 1 base and J 1 base, with 7 bases left between them. CDR3 nucleotides: TGTGCCAGCAGTTTATTGGGGCAGAACACCGGGGAGCTGTTTTTT. Its protein product is CASSLLGQNTGELFF.

The genes are TRBV7-9 and TRBJ1-2; TRBD1 matches 11 bases. Germline trimming cut 1 base from V and 9 bases from J; bases unmatched to any gene: 7. Germline CDR1 reads SEHNR; CDR2 reads FQNEAQ (reference sequence). The CDR3 loop spans 15 amino acids. CDR3 amino acids: CASSLDTGTGGSYTF. The CDR3 region has the DNA TGTGCCAGCAGCTTAGATACCGGGACAGGGGGGAGCTACACCTTC.

A single count supports this clone. The genes are TRBV9 and TRBJ2-3; 8 nucleotides align to TRBD2. Germline V gene lookup returns CDR1 SGDLS and CDR2 YYNGEE. With 3 bases clipped from V and 5 bases from J, the junction kept 11 bases outside the gene matches. The CDR3 covers 16 residues. The CDR3 loop is CASSAGGLGGGDTQYF. The CDR3 bases are TGTGCCAGCAGCGCGGGGGGACTAGGGGGTGGAGATACGCAGTATTTT.

This clone was recorded once. Other DNA sequences in this sample translate to the same CDR3. V gene TRBV7-2 combines with J gene TRBJ2-2, with unresolved D. CDR3 length: 12 residues. Trimming stripped 4 bases from V and 3 bases from J, with 3 bases between. The germline gives CDR1 SGHTA, CDR2 FQGNSA. As DNA, the CDR3 is TGTGCCAGCAGCTCTTACACCGGGGAGCTGTTTTTT. It specifies CASSSYTGELFF.

This chain connects TRBV5-1 to TRBJ2-7; 9 bases are shared with TRBD1. CDR1 SGHRS and CDR2 YFSETQ come from the germline V gene. The trim removed 4 bases at V and 1 base at J, leaving 3 bases unmatched. CDR3 length equals 14 residues. CDR3 in DNA: TGCGCCAGCAGCCCTGGACAGGGGTCCTACGAGCAGTACTTC. Amino acid sequence: CASSPGQGSYEQYF.

The chain uses TRBV9 and TRBJ1-2; D not resolved. The germline V gene encodes CDR1 SGDLS and CDR2 YYNGEE. CDR3 length: 12 amino acids. V lost 3 bases and J lost 8, with 11 bases in between. In nucleotides, the CDR3 is TGTGCCAGCAGCGCACTAACCGGAGGCTACACCTTC. This sequence encodes CASSALTGGYTF.

The rearrangement links TRBV6-1 to TRBJ1-3; D is possibly TRBD1 (5 bases). The CDR3 is 15 amino acids. V was pared by 0 bases and J by 2 bases, with 8 bases between. The germline gives CDR1 MNHNS, CDR2 SASEGT. The CDR3 bases are TGTGCCAGCAGTGAAGCGCGGGGGGCTGGAAACACCATATATTTT. It specifies CASSEARGAGNTIYF.

This chain links TRBV7-9 with TRBJ2-1; TRBD2 matches 12 bases. With 1 base clipped from V and 8 bases from J, the junction kept 6 bases outside the gene matches. The CDR3 is 16 residues long. In germline, CDR1 is SEHNR, CDR2 FQNEAQ (reference sequence). This CDR3 is CASSLVLAGGPDEQFF. DNA of the CDR3: TGTGCCAGCAGCTTAGTCCTAGCGGGAGGGCCGGATGAGCAGTTCTTC.

V and J are TRBV7-7 and TRBJ2-5, with D perhaps matching TRBD1 (6 bases). Per the germline V gene, CDR1 is SSHAT and CDR2 is FNYEAQ (reference sequence). The ends were cut back, 4 bases at V and 5 bases at J, with 14 bases in the middle. CDR3 size: 14 residues. DNA of the CDR3: TGTGCCAGCAGCTCCCCAGGGGCCGGGGAGACCCAGTACTTC. It yields the protein CASSSPGAGETQYF.

CDR3 protein: CAISESRGQGALNTEAFF. The CDR3 DNA reads TGTGCCATCAGTGAGTCGAGGGGGCAGGGGGCGCTGAACACTGAAGCTTTCTTT. V and J are TRBV10-3 and TRBJ1-1, with 8 bases aligning to TRBD1. Germline V gene lookup returns CDR1 ENHRY and CDR2 SYGVKD. With 0 bases clipped from V and 0 bases from J, the junction kept 9 bases outside the gene matches. This CDR3 comprises 18 residues.

This clone was observed a single time. J is TRBJ1-4 and V is TRBV19, with 7 positions matching TRBD1. Losses at the gene ends were 8 bases for V and 4 bases for J; bases not matched to a gene: 10. Germline lookup yields CDR1 LNHDA and CDR2 SQIVND (reference sequence). The CDR3 totals 15 residues. This CDR3 reads CASQKDRRYNEKLFF. CDR3 sequence (DNA): TGTGCCAGTCAAAAGGACAGGCGATATAATGAAAAACTGTTTTTT.

For this clone: This sample also contains other DNA sequences that code for the same CDR3. This chain uses TRBV7-3 with TRBJ2-2, with D uncertain. Trimming cost V 4 bases and J 2 bases, with 5 bases left between them. The CDR3 has 13 residues. Looked up from germline, CDR1 is SGHTA and CDR2 is FQGTGA. The CDR3 sequence: CASSSLNTGELFF. CDR3 nucleotide sequence: TGTGCCAGCAGCTCCCTAAACACCGGGGAGCTGTTTTTT. Using reference TRBV7-3 and TRBJ2-2 for the parts outside the CDR3, the full variable domain is GAGVSQTPSNKVTEKGKYVELRCDPISGHTALYWYRQSLGQGPEFLIYFQGTGAADDSGLPNDRFFAVRPEGSVSTLKIQRTERGDSAVYLCASSSLNTGELFFGEGSRLTVL.

The V call is TRBV25-1, the J call TRBJ2-4, with 8 bases lining up with TRBD1. CDR1 is MGHDK and CDR2 is SYGVNS in the germline V gene. Unmatched junction bases numbered 6, after V lost 3 bases and J lost 11 bases. This CDR3 region has 13 residues. CDR3 sequence reads: CASSDGTGGVQYF. CDR3 DNA: TGTGCCAGCAGTGATGGGACAGGTGGGGTTCAGTACTTC.